This T cell receptor beta chain was recovered during a study of T cell repertoires in cytomegalovirus infection. CDR3 size: 17 residues. V lost 0 bases to trimming and J lost 0 bases, with 14 bases between them. The germline gives CDR1 MNHEY, CDR2 SVGAGI. About this clonotype itself: The target antigen is unknown.

TCRdb analysed the reads with MiXCR anew, one entry per CDR3 protein. The sample includes 300,000 to 400,000 distinct CDR3 sequences, 25% to 35% of them seen just once. The chain links TRBV6-5 to TRBJ2-5, with D perhaps matching TRBD2 (7 bases). The source of this sequence is a human donor in good health (CMV status not recorded). Some clones in this sample may be carry-over from other donors' samples. The sample in question was cultured PBMCs, obtained from culture after CMV antigen stimulation. The CDR3 loop reads CASSYSRTGGNQETQYF. In DNA, the CDR3 is TGTGCCAGCAGTTACTCCCGAACGGGGGGCAACCAAGAGACCCAGTACTTC.